Included here is one TCR beta chain sequence, with context. This sample is part of a study of blood T cell repertoires in COVID-19. Across the whole study: The United States, Italy and Spain were the sources of the acute and convalescent COVID-19 samples. PBMCs, B-cell-depleted T cells, or T cells provided the cDNA or gDNA that made up the material.

The Seattle site enrolled patients during active infection and followed them longitudinally. The CDR3 length is 16 residues. Germline CDR1 and CDR2: SGHRS and YFSETQ. V shed 4 bases, J shed 1 base, and the junction held 8 bases outside the gene matches. In the original workflow: From reference gene primer amplification, estimates of nucleated cell counts were derived. Assay used: immunoSEQ multiplex PCR; TCRdb lists only in-frame clones, some missing. That table is the source of V, J and clone size, and D and trimming were worked out from the DNA. The data contain some 200,000 clones, about 85% of them singletons.

The source of this sequence is a woman aged 80 or over with COVID-19, enrolled during active disease. V and J are TRBV5-1 and TRBJ2-3, with 8 bases lining up with TRBD1. Input material: peripheral blood. CDR3 DNA: TGCGCCAGCAGCCCGGCCCCGGACAGGGGCACAGATACGCAGTATTTT. The encoded protein is CASSPAPDRGTDTQYF.